Each of the 12 T cell receptor beta chains below was sequenced from the same sample in a study of molecular identifiers for immune sequencing clone quantification. TCRdb passed the PCR reads through MiXCR, listing each CDR3 protein once. The sample has under 650,000 distinct CDR3 sequences; approximately 20% are singletons. Material: naive CD8+ T cells from blood, with Jurkat cell RNA spiked in. Subset here: FACS-sorted CD8+CD4-CCR7+CD45RA+ naive T cells. The receptors shown here come from a human donor in good health. Some libraries in this study had Jurkat cell RNA spiked in.

Ten or more counts support this clonotype. The chain carries TRBV5-5 and TRBJ1-1; maybe TRBD1 (5 bases). Trimming removed 1 base at V and 7 bases at J, with 8 bases between. CDR3 length: 12 residues. CDR1 SGHKS and CDR2 YYEKEE come from the germline V gene (reference sequence). CDR3 region: CASSLQGIEAFF. CDR3 bases: TGTGCCAGCAGCTTGCAGGGCATTGAAGCTTTCTTT.

The table lists this clonotype with a few counts. This chain links TRBV2 with TRBJ1-2; 8 bases line up with TRBD1. With 6 bases clipped from V and 7 bases from J, the junction kept 7 bases outside the gene matches. The CDR3 is 13 residues long. CDR1 is SNHLY and CDR2 is FYNNEI in the germline V gene. The CDR3 DNA sequence: TGTGCCAGCAGACTAGGACAGGGCTTTGGCTACACCTTC. Its protein is CASRLGQGFGYTF.

This clonotype was seen more than once but under ten times. CDR3 in amino acids: CASSYSEAVGELFF. The CDR3 DNA is TGTGCCAGCAGTTATTCCGAAGCGGTCGGGGAGCTGTTTTTT. The chain uses TRBV6-6 and TRBJ2-2; a weak D match, TRBD2 (5 bases). V lost 3 bases and J 7 bases, leaving 12 bases between the germline ends. Germline V gene lookup returns CDR1 MNHNY and CDR2 SVGAGI (reference sequence). The CDR3 is 14 residues long.

The rearrangement links TRBV6-2 or TRBV6-3 to TRBJ2-5, with 7 bases lining up with TRBD1. The length of the CDR3 is 12 residues. Germline V gives CDR1 MNHEY, CDR2 SVGEGT. The V segment lost 5 bases and the J segment 8 bases; nucleotides outside the gene matches: 5. The DNA for the CDR3 is TGTGCCAGCAGTGGGACAGTCGCCACCCAGTACTTC. Its translation: CASSGTVATQYF.

To note about this clonotype: Possible read error: a much larger clone is one base away. The V and J genes are TRBV5-4 and TRBJ1-1, with D unclear. This CDR3 is built from 15 residues. V lost 0 bases to trimming and J lost 4 bases, with 13 bases between them. Germline V gives CDR1 SGHNT, CDR2 YYREEE (reference sequence). Written as DNA, the CDR3 is TGTGCCAGCAGCTTGGCCCTGGTCCAGGCCACTGAAGCTTTCTTT. Translation gives CASSLALVQATEAFF. Looking up the rest from reference TRBV5-4 and TRBJ1-1 gives the full variable domain: ETGVTQSPTHLIKTRGQQVTLRCSSQSGHNTVSWYQQALGQGPQFIFQYYREEENGRGNFPPRFSGLQFPNYSSELNVNALELDDSALYLCASSLALVQATEAFFGQGTRLTVV.

This clonotype was seen at least ten times. The chain combines TRBV7-6 with TRBJ1-1; 7 positions agree with TRBD1. CDR1 SGHVS and CDR2 FNYEAQ come from the germline V gene. J gave up 3 bases and V 1 base, and 2 bases lay outside the gene matches. CDR3 length: 14 amino acids. CDR3 in DNA: TGTGCCAGCAGCTTAGAGGGGGCCGACACTGAAGCTTTCTTT. It specifies CASSLEGADTEAFF.

This clonotype occurred a few times. The chain recombines TRBV19 with TRBJ1-1, with D possibly TRBD1 on 6 matching bases. This CDR3 is built from 15 residues. Trimming removed 6 bases at V and 11 bases at J, with 25 bases between. Germline CDR1 and CDR2: LNHDA and SQIVND (reference sequence). The CDR3 sequence: CASSPDQWGLLGAFF. In DNA form, the CDR3 reads TGTGCCAGTAGCCCGGACCAGTGGGGGCTCCTCGGGGCTTTCTTT.

There are many counts of this clonotype. The J gene is TRBJ2-7, the V gene TRBV30, with D possibly matching TRBD2 (5 bases). V was clipped by 2 bases and J by 6 bases, with 14 bases between them. The CDR3 runs to 13 residues. Germline V lookup: CDR1 GTSNPN, CDR2 SVGIG (reference sequence). Here the CDR3 DNA reads TGTGCCTGGAGTCCAACGGGGTATACCGAGCAGTACTTC. Its protein product is CAWSPTGYTEQYF.

This clonotype came up many times. The J gene is TRBJ2-2, the V gene TRBV19, with 8 bases matching TRBD1. This CDR3 has 15 residues. The germline gives CDR1 LNHDA, CDR2 SQIVND (reference sequence). V dropped 5 bases and J dropped 6; count of bases not matched to a gene: 8. CDR3 DNA sequence: TGTGCCAGTAGTTCGGGACAGGTTTTTTCCGGGGAGCTGTTTTTT. Its protein product is CASSSGQVFSGELFF. Full variable domain (outside the CDR3, taken from reference TRBV19 and TRBJ2-2): DGGITQSPKYLFRKEGQNVTLSCEQNLNHDAMYWYRQDPGQGLRLIYYSQIVNDFQKGDIAEGYSVSREKKESFPLTVTSAQKNPTAFYLCASSSGQVFSGELFFGEGSRLTVL.

V usage is TRBV7-8 and J usage is TRBJ1-1; D possibly corresponds to TRBD1 (6 bases). Between the trimmed V and J ends, which lost 4 bases and 0 bases, there was a span of 15 bases. The CDR3 loop spans 16 amino acids. Germline CDR1 and CDR2: SGHVS and FQNEAQ. The CDR3 nucleotides read TGTGCCAGCAGCTCAGAACCCGACAGGTTGAACACTGAAGCTTTCTTT. It yields the protein CASSSEPDRLNTEAFF.

This clonotype was seen ten or more times. The chain employs TRBV18 and TRBJ2-3; no clear D gene. V lost 6 bases and J 1 base, leaving 17 bases between the germline ends. The germline V gene encodes CDR1 KGHSH and CDR2 LQKENI. The CDR3 sequence is 16 residues long. The CDR3 DNA reads as TGTGCCAGCTCGCCTGAACGTGCGGTTGGCACAGATACGCAGTATTTT. Residues: CASSPERAVGTDTQYF.

This clonotype showed up just a few times. V is TRBV7-8 and J is TRBJ2-2; D is undetermined. The CDR3 contains 14 residues. Germline V gives CDR1 SGHVS, CDR2 FQNEAQ. V lost 5 bases and J lost 8, with 15 bases in between. CDR3 sequence: CASSLRAQTGELFF. CDR3 bases: TGTGCCAGCAGCCTCCGGGCGCAAACTGGGGAGCTGTTTTTT.